These 18 T cell receptor beta chains came from one sample sequenced in a study of cytomegalovirus exposure and HLA in healthy donors (TCRdb year 2017). The protocol used for the library was the immunoSEQ multiplex PCR assay. TCRdb carries this immuneACCESS record with in-frame sequences only. Its versions omit some clonotypes, under half of them owing to an unresolved V gene in the studies checked, with the rest unexplained. This sample has about 200,000 clones in its table, and around 84% of those were observed once. Roughly 13% of the sample is in the top ten clones. The sequenced material came from PBMCs. Every receptor here comes from a woman aged 30 to 39 in good health and CMV-seropositive.

J is TRBJ1-4 and V is TRBV29-1; 10 bases are a match to TRBD1. The CDR3 runs 13 residues. Trimming cost V 6 bases and J 6 bases; bases outside gene matches: 4. Germline V gene lookup returns CDR1 SQVTM and CDR2 ANQGSEA. CDR3 nucleotide sequence: TGCAGCGTCCCGGGACAGGGGCATGAAAAACTGTTTTTT. It encodes CSVPGQGHEKLFF.

For this clone: In the same sample, other DNA sequences code for this CDR3. This chain links TRBV29-1 with TRBJ1-1, with D hard to call. The CDR3 length is 11 residues. Per germline, CDR1 SQVTM and CDR2 ANQGSEA. V dropped 6 bases and J dropped 1 base, with 6 bases sitting between them. Here the CDR3 reads CSVTGNTEAFF. The DNA of the CDR3 is TGCAGCGTAACGGGGAACACTGAAGCTTTCTTT.

The chain couples TRBV9 to TRBJ1-2, with D maybe TRBD1 (5 bases). V was cut by 2 bases and J by 2 bases, with 16 bases left in between. The CDR3 is 16 residues long. From germline, CDR1 is SGDLS and CDR2 YYNGEE. The CDR3 bases are TGTGCCAGCAGCGTGCTCCCGGAAGGGGTAAACTATGGCTACACCTTC. This encodes CASSVLPEGVNYGYTF.

This chain connects TRBV5-6 to TRBJ1-3, with no clear D. The CDR3 extends over 15 amino acids. From germline, CDR1 is SGHDT and CDR2 YYEEEE. Between the trimmed V and J ends, which lost 4 bases and 2 bases, there was a span of 13 bases. The CDR3: CASSPTGGTGNTIYF. CDR3 in DNA: TGTGCCAGCAGCCCCACCGGAGGGACTGGAAACACCATATATTTT.

The gene calls are TRBV7-2 and TRBJ1-1; no definite D call. The CDR3 covers 12 residues. The germline V gene encodes CDR1 SGHTA and CDR2 FQGNSA. The V end lost 1 base, the J end lost 4 bases, and 4 bases lay between the germline ends. The CDR3 DNA is TGTGCCAGCAGCTTAGGTCGCACTGAAGCTTTCTTT. Protein: CASSLGRTEAFF.

The chain joins TRBV2 to TRBJ2-7; TRBD1 matches 10 bases. There are 17 residues in the CDR3. Per the germline V gene, CDR1 is SNHLY and CDR2 is FYNNEI. Germline trimming cut 6 bases from V and 0 bases from J; bases unmatched to any gene: 11. CDR3 residues: CASRERVGQGGSYEQYF. The CDR3 nucleotides read TGTGCCAGCAGAGAAAGGGTAGGACAGGGGGGCTCCTACGAGCAGTACTTC.

The V gene is TRBV7-8, the J gene TRBJ2-7; the D gene is possibly TRBD2 (5 bases). The CDR3 runs to 12 residues. V was cut by 8 bases and J by 2 bases, with 10 bases left in between. In germline, CDR1 is SGHVS, CDR2 FQNEAQ. The CDR3 sequence is CASGESTYEQYF. For the CDR3, the DNA is TGTGCCAGCGGGGAGTCTACCTACGAGCAGTACTTC.

The chain links TRBV6-5 to TRBJ1-5; 10 bases map to TRBD1. The length of the CDR3 is 15 residues. The germline V gene encodes CDR1 MNHEY and CDR2 SVGAGI. V lost 8 bases and J lost 3; bases outside the gene matches: 7. DNA for the CDR3: TGTGCCAGCGGCGGACAGGGGGTCCTCAATCAGCCCCAGCATTTT. Residues: CASGGQGVLNQPQHF.

The CDR3 nucleotides read TGTGCCAGCAGCCTACAAAGCGCCTATGGCTACACCTTC. Translated, it gives CASSLQSAYGYTF. This chain uses TRBV7-9 with TRBJ1-2; D is unclear. The CDR3 consists of 13 residues. The germline gives CDR1 SEHNR, CDR2 FQNEAQ (reference sequence). V was shortened by 5 bases and J by 4 bases, with 11 bases between the two germline ends.

In this sample, this clone turned up once. V and J are TRBV6-1 and TRBJ2-7; no clear D. V lost 0 bases, J lost 3 bases, and 15 bases lay in between. This CDR3 contains 16 residues. Germline CDR1 reads MNHNS; CDR2 reads SASEGT. In DNA form, the CDR3 reads TGTGCCAGCAGTGAAGCGCTCCTCAGAAGAAGCTACGAGCAGTACTTC. As protein: CASSEALLRRSYEQYF.

The V call is TRBV28, the J call TRBJ2-6, with D possibly matching TRBD2 (5 bases). This CDR3 is built from 15 residues. Between the trimmed V and J ends, which lost 3 bases and 0 bases, there was a span of 6 bases. Germline CDR1 reads MDHEN; CDR2 reads SYDVKM. CDR3 region: CASSFGGSGANVLTF. DNA for the CDR3: TGTGCCAGCAGTTTCGGAGGCTCTGGGGCCAACGTCCTGACTTTC.

V and J are TRBV1 and TRBJ1-4; the table assigns TRBD1, which was not confirmed against the DNA. TRBV1 is recorded as a pseudogene. CDR3 size: 18 residues. The CDR3 is CTSSQDQDSGGSGEKLFF. The CDR3 DNA reads as TGCACCAGCAGCCAAGATCAGGACAGTGGAGGCTCTGGGGAAAAACTGTTTTTT.

This clone occurred a few times. This chain uses TRBV28 with TRBJ1-2; 7 nucleotides align to TRBD1. With 8 bases clipped from V and 7 bases from J, the junction kept 7 bases outside the gene matches. In germline, CDR1 is MDHEN, CDR2 SYDVKM. The CDR3 loop spans 12 amino acids. The CDR3 coding sequence is TGTGCCAGCGTCCAGGGGGTGGGTGGCTACACCTTC. Amino acids: CASVQGVGGYTF.

J is TRBJ1-1 and V is TRBV19; 7 bases agree with TRBD1. CDR3 size: 13 residues. V lost 5 bases, J lost 5 bases, and 5 bases stayed unmatched. The germline gives CDR1 LNHDA, CDR2 SQIVND (reference sequence). The CDR3 loop reads CASSRQGTTEAFF. The CDR3 bases are TGTGCCAGTAGTCGACAGGGTACAACTGAAGCTTTCTTT. Variable domain in full (rest from reference TRBV19 and TRBJ1-1): DGGITQSPKYLFRKEGQNVTLSCEQNLNHDAMYWYRQDPGQGLRLIYYSQIVNDFQKGDIAEGYSVSREKKESFPLTVTSAQKNPTAFYLCASSRQGTTEAFFGQGTRLTVV.

The gene calls are TRBV14 and TRBJ2-1, with D perhaps TRBD2 (6 bases). Trimming cost V 4 bases and J 1 base, with 14 bases left between them. The CDR3 runs to 16 residues. Germline-derived CDR1 and CDR2 are SGHDN and FVKESK. DNA of the CDR3: TGTGCCAGCAGCCCCCACCTCGCGGGGTCCTACAATGAGCAGTTCTTC. Protein: CASSPHLAGSYNEQFF. The full variable domain, rest sourced from reference TRBV14 and TRBJ2-1, is EAGVTQFPSHSVIEKGQTVTLRCDPISGHDNLYWYRRVMGKEIKFLLHFVKESKQDESGMPNNRFLAERTGGTYSTLKVQPAELEDSGVYFCASSPHLAGSYNEQFFGPGTRLTVL.

The chain links TRBV7-9 to TRBJ2-7; possible D gene TRBD2, 6 bases. From germline, CDR1 is SEHNR and CDR2 FQNEAQ (reference sequence). The germline V and J ends were trimmed by 4 bases and 5 bases, with 15 bases remaining between them. The CDR3 consists of 14 residues. The CDR3 here is CASSYEGGIDEQYF. The DNA for the CDR3 is TGTGCCAGCAGCTACGAGGGCGGGATCGACGAGCAGTACTTC.

The chain employs TRBV6-1 and TRBJ2-7, with a weak D call TRBD1 (6 bases). This CDR3 spans 14 amino acids. V was shortened by 8 bases and J by 1 base, with 15 bases between the two germline ends. The germline gives CDR1 MNHNS, CDR2 SASEGT. In nucleotides, the CDR3 is TGTGCCAGCGAAAGTCGGGACATATCCTACGAGCAGTACTTC. It translates to CASESRDISYEQYF.

V is TRBV5-1 and J is TRBJ2-2; 7 bases map to TRBD1. Germline lookup yields CDR1 SGHRS and CDR2 YFSETQ. The ends lost 5 bases at V and 4 bases at J; junction bases unmatched: 5. The CDR3 runs 14 residues. The DNA of the CDR3 is TGCGCCAGCAGGTCGGGACAGCCCACCGGGGAGCTGTTTTTT. Translating gives CASRSGQPTGELFF.